The sequence of this T cell receptor beta chain was determined in a study of blood T cell repertoires in COVID-19. Some clones are missing from TCRdb's copy, which holds only in-frame ones; the method was immunoSEQ multiplex PCR. The table includes around 50,000 clones, approximately 80% detected once. This clone has a single count. V trimming: 5 bases; J trimming: 4 bases; junction bases outside the gene matches: 7. Germline loops: CDR1 SQVTM, CDR2 ANQGSEA. This CDR3 comprises 13 residues. Sequenced: peripheral blood. The TCR was taken from a human donor in a cohort sampled during active COVID-19. This chain connects TRBV29-1 to TRBJ2-7, with 8 bases that match TRBD2. The CDR3 nucleotides are TGCAGCGTTTCCCGGGAGGGCCTGTACGAGCAGTACTTC. The encoded protein is CSVSREGLYEQYF.